The present T cell receptor beta chain was sequenced within a study of T cell responses to AZD1222 COVID-19 vaccine. Whole-study results and caveats: Dominant CD4 TCR responses targeted spike regions 160-218 and 743-854. Females made up more of the donors, who were largely white British, and clonal diversity may have come out too low. Researchers took repertoire samples only after the peak T cell response had come. Targets within unmutated variant regions were reportedly found for nearly half of spike-specific TCRs.

Produced via immunoSEQ multiplex PCR; TCRdb's table is partial and in-frame only. Among some 200,000 clones, roughly 94% were seen once, and the ten largest hold roughly 1.8%. As concerns this clone: The antigen is not known.

There are 13 residues in the CDR3. CDR1 LNHDA and CDR2 SQIVND come from the germline V gene (reference sequence). The V end was cut by 1 base, the J end by 3 bases, with 4 bases between. The sequencing used peripheral blood, collected 28 days after the second dose of the MenACWY control vaccine. The source is an adult who received the MenACWY meningococcal vaccine as a control. This chain links TRBV19 with TRBJ2-1; D is unresolved. The CDR3: CASSIGGYNEQFF. The CDR3 nucleotides are TGTGCCAGTAGTATAGGGGGCTACAATGAGCAGTTCTTC.